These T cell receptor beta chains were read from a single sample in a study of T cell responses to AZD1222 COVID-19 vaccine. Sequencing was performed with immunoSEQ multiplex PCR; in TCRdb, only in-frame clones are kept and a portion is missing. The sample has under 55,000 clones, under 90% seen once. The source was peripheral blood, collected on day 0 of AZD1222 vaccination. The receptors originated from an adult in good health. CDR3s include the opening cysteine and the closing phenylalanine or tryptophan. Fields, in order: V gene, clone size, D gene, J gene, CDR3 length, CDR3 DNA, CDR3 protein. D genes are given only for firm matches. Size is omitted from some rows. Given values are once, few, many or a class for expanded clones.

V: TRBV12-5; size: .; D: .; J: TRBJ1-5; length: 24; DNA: TGTGCTAGTGGTTTGGGAGAGATTTCCACCGTAGCTAAAGGGAGCCAAAGTAGCAATCAGCCCCAGCATTTT; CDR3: CASGLGEISTVAKGSQSSNQPQHF
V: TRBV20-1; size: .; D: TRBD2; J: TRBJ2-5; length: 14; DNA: TGCAGTGCTAGTAAGACTAGCGGGGTCCAGACCCAGTACTTC; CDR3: CSASKTSGVQTQYF
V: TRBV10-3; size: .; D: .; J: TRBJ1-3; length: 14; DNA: TGTGCCATCAGTGACGGACAGTCTGGAAACACCATATATTTT; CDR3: CAISDGQSGNTIYF
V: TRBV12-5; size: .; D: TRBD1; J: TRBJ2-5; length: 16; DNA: TGTGCTAGTGGTTTGGATTCCCTTGGACAGGGTGAGACCCAGTACTTC; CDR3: CASGLDSLGQGETQYF
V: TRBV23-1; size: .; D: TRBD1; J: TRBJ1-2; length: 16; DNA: TGCGCCAGCAGGCGGGACAGAGAATACCCTAACTATGGCTACACCTTC; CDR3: CASRRDREYPNYGYTF
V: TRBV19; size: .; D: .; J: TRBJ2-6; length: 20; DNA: TGTGCCAGTAGTATAGGCCGGGATGGCCGGCCCCCCTTTGGGGCCAACGTCCTGACTTTC; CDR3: CASSIGRDGRPPFGANVLTF
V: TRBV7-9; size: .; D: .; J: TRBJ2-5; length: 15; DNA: TGTGCCAGCAGCTACGGACAGGGAGGGAGGGAGACCCAGTACTTC; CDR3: CASSYGQGGRETQYF
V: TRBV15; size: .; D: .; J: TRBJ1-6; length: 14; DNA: TGTGCCACCAGCAGATTCGGCAGTAATTCACCCCTCCACTTT; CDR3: CATSRFGSNSPLHF
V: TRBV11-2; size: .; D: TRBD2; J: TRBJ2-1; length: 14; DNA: TGTGCCAGCAGACTAGCGGGGGTAACCAATGAGCAGTTCTTC; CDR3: CASRLAGVTNEQFF
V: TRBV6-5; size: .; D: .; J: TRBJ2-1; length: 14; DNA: TGTGCCAGCCGCCCCCTAGCGAGAAACAATGAGCAGTTCTTC; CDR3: CASRPLARNNEQFF
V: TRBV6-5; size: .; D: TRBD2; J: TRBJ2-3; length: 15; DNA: TGTGCCAGCAGACCAAGCGGGAGAGGGGCAGATACGCAGTATTTT; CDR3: CASRPSGRGADTQYF
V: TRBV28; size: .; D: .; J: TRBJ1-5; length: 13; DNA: TGTGCCAGCAGTTCCTCCGTTGATCAGCCCCAGCATTTT; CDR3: CASSSSVDQPQHF
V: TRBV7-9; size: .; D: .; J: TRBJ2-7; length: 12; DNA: TGTGCCAGCAGCTACCCGGGATCCGAGCAGTACTTC; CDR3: CASSYPGSEQYF
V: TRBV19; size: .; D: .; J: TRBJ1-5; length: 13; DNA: TGTGCCAGTAGCCGGGACGGGAATCAGCCCCAGCATTTT; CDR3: CASSRDGNQPQHF
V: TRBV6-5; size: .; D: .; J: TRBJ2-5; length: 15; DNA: TGTGCCAGCAGTTACTCGATATCAGGGGAAGAGACCCAGTACTTC; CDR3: CASSYSISGEETQYF
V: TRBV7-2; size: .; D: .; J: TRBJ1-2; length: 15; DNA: TGTGCCAGCAGCTTAGTTCCTAAGCCCAGCTATGGCTACACCTTC; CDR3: CASSLVPKPSYGYTF
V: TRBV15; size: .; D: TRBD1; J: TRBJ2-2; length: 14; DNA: TGTGCCACCAGCGACAGGGCTCGGACCGGGGAGCTGTTTTTT; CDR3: CATSDRARTGELFF
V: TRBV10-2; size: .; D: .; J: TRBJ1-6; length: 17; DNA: TGCGCCAGCAGTGAGTCGAGGCCGGGAAGGGGAGATTCACCCCTCCACTTT; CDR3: CASSESRPGRGDSPLHF
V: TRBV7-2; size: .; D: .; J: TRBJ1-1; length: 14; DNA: TGTGCCAGCAGCTTAGTGACTTCGAACACTGAAGCTTTCTTT; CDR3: CASSLVTSNTEAFF
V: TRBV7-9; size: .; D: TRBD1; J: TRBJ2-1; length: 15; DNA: TGTGCCAGCAGCCCGATGACAGGGGGATTGATTGAGCAGTTCTTC; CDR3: CASSPMTGGLIEQFF
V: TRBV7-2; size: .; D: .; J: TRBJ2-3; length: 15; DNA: TGTGCCAGCAGCTTAGGGGGGGGCTCTCGCCATACGCAGTATTTT; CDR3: CASSLGGGSRHTQYF
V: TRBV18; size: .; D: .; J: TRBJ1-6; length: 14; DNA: TGTGCCAGCTCACTTGACCCGAATAATTCACCCCTCCACTTT; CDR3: CASSLDPNNSPLHF
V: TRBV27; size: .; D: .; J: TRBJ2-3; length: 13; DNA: TGTGCCAGCAGGTGGCTCGGCACAGATACGCAGTATTTT; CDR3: CASRWLGTDTQYF
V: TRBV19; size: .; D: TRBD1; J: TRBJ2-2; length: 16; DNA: TGTGCCAGTAACCCTAGGGGGCAGACGAACACCGGGGAGCTGTTTTTT; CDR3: CASNPRGQTNTGELFF
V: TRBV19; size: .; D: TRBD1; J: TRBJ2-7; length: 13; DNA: TGTGCCAGTAGTGAGGGACAGGCCTACGAGCAGTACTTC; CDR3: CASSEGQAYEQYF
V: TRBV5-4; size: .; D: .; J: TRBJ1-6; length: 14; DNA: TGTGCCAGCAGCGCTAGGCAGAGTAATTCACCCCTCCACTTT; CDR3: CASSARQSNSPLHF
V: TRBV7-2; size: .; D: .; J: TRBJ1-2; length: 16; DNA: TGTGCCAGCAGCCTAGACAGTAACTTAGCTAACTATGGCTACACCTTC; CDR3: CASSLDSNLANYGYTF
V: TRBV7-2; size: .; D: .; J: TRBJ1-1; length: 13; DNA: TGTGCCAGCAGCTTACATCAGGGAGGTGAGACTTTCTTT; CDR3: CASSLHQGGETFF
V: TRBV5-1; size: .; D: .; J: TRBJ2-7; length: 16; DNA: TGCGCCAGCAGCGAATTTAGGGACACAAGACGCAACGAGCAGTACTTC; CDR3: CASSEFRDTRRNEQYF
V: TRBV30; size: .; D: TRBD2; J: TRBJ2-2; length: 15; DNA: TGTGCCTGGAGTGTAAACAGCGGGGTAGTCGGGGAGCTGTTTTTT; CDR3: CAWSVNSGVVGELFF
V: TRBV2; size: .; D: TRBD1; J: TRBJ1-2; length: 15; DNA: TGTGCCAGTACTACCCCGGGACAGAAAACTTATGGCTACACCTTC; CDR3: CASTTPGQKTYGYTF
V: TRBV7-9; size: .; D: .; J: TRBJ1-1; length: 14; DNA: TGTGCCAGCAGCTTAAGGGGACGGAACACTGAAGCTTTCTTT; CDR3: CASSLRGRNTEAFF
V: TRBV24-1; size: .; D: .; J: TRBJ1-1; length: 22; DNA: TGTGCCACCAGTGATTTGTCTCTTAGTCCAAGGGGCTATAGGCGGGTGGACACTGAAGCTTTCTTT; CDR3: CATSDLSLSPRGYRRVDTEAFF
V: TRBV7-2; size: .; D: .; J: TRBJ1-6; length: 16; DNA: TGTGCCAGCAGCTTAGTTTGGGGCTCCTATAATTCACCCCTCCACTTT; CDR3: CASSLVWGSYNSPLHF
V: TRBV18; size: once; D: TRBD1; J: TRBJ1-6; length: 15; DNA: TGTGCCAGCTCAGTAGGGACAGGGGGTAATTCACCCCTCCACTTT; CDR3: CASSVGTGGNSPLHF